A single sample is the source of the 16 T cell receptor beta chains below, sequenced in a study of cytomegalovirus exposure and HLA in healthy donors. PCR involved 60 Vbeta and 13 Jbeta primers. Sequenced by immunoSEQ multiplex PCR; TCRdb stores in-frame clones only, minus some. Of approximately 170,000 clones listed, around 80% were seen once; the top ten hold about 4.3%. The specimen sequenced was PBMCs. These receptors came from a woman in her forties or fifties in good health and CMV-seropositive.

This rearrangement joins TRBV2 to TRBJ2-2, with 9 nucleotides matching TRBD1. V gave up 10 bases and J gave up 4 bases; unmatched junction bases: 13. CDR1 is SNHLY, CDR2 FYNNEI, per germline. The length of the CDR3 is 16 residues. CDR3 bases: TGTGCCATCGCGACAGGGGGAATGAAAGGCACCGGGGAGCTGTTTTTT. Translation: CAIATGGMKGTGELFF.

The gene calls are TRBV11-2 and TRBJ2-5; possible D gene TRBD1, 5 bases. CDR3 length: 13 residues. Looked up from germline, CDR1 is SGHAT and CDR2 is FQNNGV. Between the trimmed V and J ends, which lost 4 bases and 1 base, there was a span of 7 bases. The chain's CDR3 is CASSSTVQETQYF. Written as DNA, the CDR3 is TGTGCCAGCAGCTCGACAGTCCAAGAGACCCAGTACTTC.

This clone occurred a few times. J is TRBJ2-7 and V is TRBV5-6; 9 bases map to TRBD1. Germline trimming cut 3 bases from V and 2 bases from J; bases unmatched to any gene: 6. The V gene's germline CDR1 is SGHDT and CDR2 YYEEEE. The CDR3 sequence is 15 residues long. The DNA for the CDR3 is TGTGCCAGCAGCTGGCGGGACAGGGCAGCCTACGAGCAGTACTTC. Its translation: CASSWRDRAAYEQYF.

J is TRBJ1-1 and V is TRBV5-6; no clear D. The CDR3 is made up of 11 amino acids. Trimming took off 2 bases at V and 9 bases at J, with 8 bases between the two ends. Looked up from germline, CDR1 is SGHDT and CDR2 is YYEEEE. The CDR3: CASSFSGKAFF. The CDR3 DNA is TGTGCCAGCAGCTTTTCGGGGAAAGCTTTCTTT.

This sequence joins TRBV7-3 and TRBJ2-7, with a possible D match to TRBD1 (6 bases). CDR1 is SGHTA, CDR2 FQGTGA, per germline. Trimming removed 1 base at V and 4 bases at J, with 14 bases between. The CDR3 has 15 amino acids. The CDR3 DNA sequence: TGTGCCAGCAGCTTAATGTCAGGGGTGGATTACGAGCAGTACTTC. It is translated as CASSLMSGVDYEQYF. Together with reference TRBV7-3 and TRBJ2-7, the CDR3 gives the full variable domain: GAGVSQTPSNKVTEKGKYVELRCDPISGHTALYWYRQSLGQGPEFLIYFQGTGAADDSGLPNDRFFAVRPEGSVSTLKIQRTERGDSAVYLCASSLMSGVDYEQYFGPGTRLTVT.

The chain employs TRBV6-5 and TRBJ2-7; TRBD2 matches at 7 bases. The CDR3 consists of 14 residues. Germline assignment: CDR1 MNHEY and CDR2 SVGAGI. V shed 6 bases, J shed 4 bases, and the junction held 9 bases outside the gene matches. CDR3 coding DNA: TGTGCCAGCAGGCCACCTAGCGGCCTTTACGAGCAGTACTTC. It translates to CASRPPSGLYEQYF.

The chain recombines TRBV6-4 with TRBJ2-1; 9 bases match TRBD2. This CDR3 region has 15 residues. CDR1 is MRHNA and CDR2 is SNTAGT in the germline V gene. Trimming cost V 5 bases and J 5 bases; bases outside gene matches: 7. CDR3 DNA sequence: TGTGCCAGCAGTACCGGGACTAGCCGAGACAATGAGCAGTTCTTC. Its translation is CASSTGTSRDNEQFF.

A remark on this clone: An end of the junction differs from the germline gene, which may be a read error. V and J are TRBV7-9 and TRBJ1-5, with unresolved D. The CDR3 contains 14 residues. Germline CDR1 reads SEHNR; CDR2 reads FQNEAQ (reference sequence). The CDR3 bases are TGTTCCAGCAGCAAGAACGGGAAGGAACAGCCCCAGCATTTT. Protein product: CSSSKNGKEQPQHF. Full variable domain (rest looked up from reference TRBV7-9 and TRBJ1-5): DTGVSQNPRHKITKRGQNVTFRCDPISEHNRLYWYRQTLGQGPEFLTYFQNEAQLEKSRLLSDRFSAERPKGSFSTLEIQRTEQGDSAMYLCSSSKNGKEQPQHFGDGTRLSIL.

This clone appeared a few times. CDR3 sequence: CASSPSTGGLYEQYF. CDR3 DNA sequence: TGTGCCAGCTCACCTTCGACAGGGGGCTTGTACGAGCAGTACTTC. The rearrangement links TRBV18 to TRBJ2-7, with 10 bases identical to TRBD1. After removal of 3 bases from V and 4 bases from J, the junction contained 6 bases not matched to a gene. The CDR3 loop spans 15 amino acids. Germline V lookup: CDR1 KGHSH, CDR2 LQKENI.

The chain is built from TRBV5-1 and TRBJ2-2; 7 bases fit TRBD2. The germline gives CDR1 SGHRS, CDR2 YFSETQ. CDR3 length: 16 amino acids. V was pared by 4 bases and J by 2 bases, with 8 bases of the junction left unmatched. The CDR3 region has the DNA TGCGCCAGCAGCCCTTTGACTAGCTTCAACACCGGGGAGCTGTTTTTT. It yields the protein CASSPLTSFNTGELFF.

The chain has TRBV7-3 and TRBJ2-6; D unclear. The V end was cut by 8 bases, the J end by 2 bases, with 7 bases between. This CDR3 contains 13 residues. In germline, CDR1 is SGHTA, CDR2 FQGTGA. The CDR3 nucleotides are TGTGCCAGCGGTGGCACTGGGGCCAACGTCCTGACTTTC. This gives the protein CASGGTGANVLTF.

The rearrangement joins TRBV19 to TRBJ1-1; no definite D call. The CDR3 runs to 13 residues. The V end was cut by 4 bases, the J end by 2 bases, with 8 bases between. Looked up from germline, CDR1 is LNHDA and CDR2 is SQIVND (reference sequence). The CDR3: CASSTTTNTEAFF. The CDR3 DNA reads TGTGCCAGTAGTACGACAACAAACACTGAAGCTTTCTTT.

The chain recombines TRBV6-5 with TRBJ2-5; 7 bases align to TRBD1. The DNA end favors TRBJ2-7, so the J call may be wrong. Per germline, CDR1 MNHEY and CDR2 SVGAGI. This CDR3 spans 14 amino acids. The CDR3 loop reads CASSRDRSSYEQYF. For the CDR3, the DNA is TGTGCCAGCAGTCGGGACAGAAGTTCCTACGAGCAGTACTTC.

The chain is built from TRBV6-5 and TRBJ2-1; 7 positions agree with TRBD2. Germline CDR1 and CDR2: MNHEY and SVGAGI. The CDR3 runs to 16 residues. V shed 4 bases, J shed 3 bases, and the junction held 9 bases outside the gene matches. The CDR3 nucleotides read TGTGCCAGCAGTTCCCGTAGTACGGGGGGCTACAATGAGCAGTTCTTC. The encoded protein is CASSSRSTGGYNEQFF.

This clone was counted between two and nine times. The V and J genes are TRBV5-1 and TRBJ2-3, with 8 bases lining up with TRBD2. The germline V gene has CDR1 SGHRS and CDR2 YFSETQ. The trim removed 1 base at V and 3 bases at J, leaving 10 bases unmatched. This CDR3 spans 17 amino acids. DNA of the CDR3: TGCGCCAGCAGCTTGCAGGGTAGCGGGATAATTACAGATACGCAGTATTTT. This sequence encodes CASSLQGSGIITDTQYF.

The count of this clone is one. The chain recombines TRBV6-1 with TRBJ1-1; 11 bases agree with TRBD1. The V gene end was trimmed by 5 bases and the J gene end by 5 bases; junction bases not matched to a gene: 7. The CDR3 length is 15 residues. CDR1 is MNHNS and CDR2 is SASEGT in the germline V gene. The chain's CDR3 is CASSPRTGGNTEAFF. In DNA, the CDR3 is TGTGCCAGCAGTCCTCGGACAGGGGGCAATACTGAAGCTTTCTTT.